Below, 9 T cell receptor beta chains from the same sample are listed, as sequenced in a study of blood T cell repertoires in COVID-19. This table comes from immunoSEQ multiplex PCR, and its TCRdb copy is limited to in-frame clones, with some not included. The data contain approximately 110,000 clones, 69% of them singletons. Sample: peripheral blood. The receptor source for this set is a man older than 75 with acute or convalescent COVID-19.

DNA of the CDR3: TGTGCCAGCAGCCTTAGGGGGACAGGGAGGGTTCAGCCCCAGCATTTT. Amino acids: CASSLRGTGRVQPQHF. The chain combines TRBV28 with TRBJ1-5, with 9 nucleotides matching TRBD1. The V gene end was trimmed by 6 bases and the J gene end by 6 bases; junction bases not matched to a gene: 12. This CDR3 region has 16 residues. Germline V gene data show CDR1 as MDHEN and CDR2 as SYDVKM.

This clone has more than one count but fewer than ten. V gene TRBV25-1 combines with J gene TRBJ2-6; possible D gene TRBD2, 5 bases. This CDR3 spans 15 amino acids. With 0 bases removed from V and 2 bases from J, the gap between germline ends came to 5 bases. Germline-derived CDR1 and CDR2 are MGHDK and SYGVNS. The chain's CDR3 is CASSEYGAGANVLTF. The CDR3 DNA reads as TGTGCCAGCAGTGAATACGGGGCTGGGGCCAACGTCCTGACTTTC.

The rearrangement uses TRBV28 and TRBJ1-2, with unresolved D. V was shortened by 8 bases and J by 8 bases, with 15 bases between the two germline ends. Germline lookup yields CDR1 MDHEN and CDR2 SYDVKM. The CDR3 has 12 residues. The CDR3 bases are TGTGCCAGCGGTAGAAGCCCTCTAGGCTACACCTTC. This sequence encodes CASGRSPLGYTF.

The chain is built from TRBV24-1 and TRBJ1-2, with D unclear. Trimming shortened V by 3 bases and J by 4 bases, and 8 bases separated the two germline ends. The CDR3 sequence is 13 residues long. Germline V gene data show CDR1 as KGHDR and CDR2 as SFDVKD. The CDR3 DNA reads as TGTGCCACCAGTGATCCTGGCGGCTATGGCTACACCTTC. Its translation is CATSDPGGYGYTF.

CDR3 nucleotide sequence: TGCAGCGTTGCCCGAACGCCACTTAGACAGGGGGCGAGAGATACGCAGTATTTT. Protein: CSVARTPLRQGARDTQYF. This chain connects TRBV29-1 to TRBJ2-3, with TRBD1 matching over 10 bases. Germline-derived CDR1 and CDR2 are SQVTM and ANQGSEA. This CDR3 comprises 18 residues. V trimming: 4 bases; J trimming: 5 bases; junction bases outside the gene matches: 18.

This clone appeared a single time. The gene calls are TRBV2 and TRBJ2-5; 9 nucleotides agree with TRBD1. CDR3 length: 13 amino acids. Germline CDR1 is SNHLY and CDR2 is FYNNEI. Trimming removed 7 bases from V and 6 bases from J; junction bases left unmatched: 6. CDR3 sequence (DNA): TGTGCCAGCACAGAGGGACAGGGACAGACCCAGTACTTC. This gives the protein CASTEGQGQTQYF. Looking up the rest from reference TRBV2 and TRBJ2-5 gives the full variable domain: EPEVTQTPSHQVTQMGQEVILRCVPISNHLYFYWYRQILGQKVEFLVSFYNNEISEKSEIFDDQFSVERPDGSNFTLKIRSTKLEDSAMYFCASTEGQGQTQYFGPGTRLLVL.

This clone was seen once. The J gene is TRBJ2-1, the V gene TRBV5-8; the D gene is possibly TRBD2 (6 bases). Germline CDR1 and CDR2: SGHTS and YDEGEE. This CDR3 has 17 amino acids. The V end lost 7 bases, the J end lost 0 bases, and 20 bases lay between the germline ends. CDR3 nucleotide sequence: TGTGCCAGCCAACCGACTGGAGCGGGTGGCTCCTACAATGAGCAGTTCTTC. Protein: CASQPTGAGGSYNEQFF.

This clone is a singleton in its sample. This CDR3 reads CASSLALRRGGVQYF. CDR3 DNA sequence: TGTGCCAGCAGCTTAGCGCTAAGGAGGGGCGGGGTCCAGTACTTC. The V call is TRBV7-2, the J call TRBJ2-5; D is perhaps TRBD2 (6 bases). Germline CDR1 is SGHTA and CDR2 is FQGNSA. CDR3 length: 15 residues. V was pared by 0 bases and J by 10 bases, with 18 bases between.

With regard to this clone: The same CDR3 arises from other DNA sequences in this sample as well. V and J are TRBV9 and TRBJ1-5; D not certain. This CDR3 is 13 amino acids long. V was cut by 3 bases and J by 7 bases, with 11 bases left in between. Germline CDR1 SGDLS, CDR2 YYNGEE. CDR3 amino acids: CASSAREGQPQHF. CDR3 DNA: TGTGCCAGCAGCGCGAGGGAGGGACAGCCCCAGCATTTT.